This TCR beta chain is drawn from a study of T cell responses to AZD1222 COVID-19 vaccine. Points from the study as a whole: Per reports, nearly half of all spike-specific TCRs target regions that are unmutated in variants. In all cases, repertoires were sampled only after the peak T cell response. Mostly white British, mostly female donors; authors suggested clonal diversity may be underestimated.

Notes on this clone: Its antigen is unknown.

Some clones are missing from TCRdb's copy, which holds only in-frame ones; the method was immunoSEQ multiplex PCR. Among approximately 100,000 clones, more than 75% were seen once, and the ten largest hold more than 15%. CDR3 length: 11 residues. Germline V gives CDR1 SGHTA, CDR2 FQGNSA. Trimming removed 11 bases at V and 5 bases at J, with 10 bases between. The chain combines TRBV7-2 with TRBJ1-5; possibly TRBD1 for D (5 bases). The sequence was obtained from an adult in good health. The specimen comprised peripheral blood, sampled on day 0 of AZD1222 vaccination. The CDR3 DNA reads TGTGCCTGCGGGGGGGATCAGCCCCAGCATTTT. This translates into CACGGDQPQHF.